The 26 T cell receptor beta chains listed next were all sequenced from one sample in a study of blood T cell repertoires in COVID-19 (dated by TCRdb to 2018 to 2020). Libraries were made using the immunoSEQ multiplex PCR assay. This immuneACCESS table, as held by TCRdb, lists in-frame sequences with V and J called but not all clones. Of the missing ones, under half trace to an unresolved V gene in checked studies; the others have no known cause. This sample gives about 270,000 clones in total; 80% to 90% of them show up just once. The ten largest clones represent 4.1% of the sample. Sequencing was done on a sample of PBMCs or T cells enriched from blood (not recorded which). The receptor set was obtained from a woman between 25 and 40 years old with acute COVID-19.

V and J are TRBV7-2 and TRBJ2-7; D is ambiguous. The CDR3 contains 14 residues. Trimming took off 4 bases at V and 0 bases at J, with 10 bases between the two ends. In germline, CDR1 is SGHTA, CDR2 FQGNSA. The CDR3 bases are TGTGCCAGCAGCTCCCCTCCCAGCTCCTACGAGCAGTACTTC. It is translated as CASSSPPSSYEQYF.

The chain is built from TRBV5-1 and TRBJ2-7; 10 nucleotides match TRBD2. Per germline, CDR1 SGHRS and CDR2 YFSETQ. The CDR3 totals 16 residues. V was clipped by 5 bases and J by 0 bases; unmatched bases: 8. CDR3 region: CASSSSGGSSSYEQYF. The CDR3 nucleotides are TGCGCCAGCAGTTCTAGCGGGGGATCAAGCTCCTACGAGCAGTACTTC.

This clone was detected once. The chain couples TRBV6-2 or TRBV6-3 to TRBJ1-2, with TRBD1 matching over 8 bases. Trimming took 2 bases from V and 2 from J; bases not matched to a gene: 4. Germline loops: CDR1 MNHEY, CDR2 SVGEGT. This CDR3 comprises 15 residues. CDR3 in amino acids: CASSYRTGNNYGYTF. As DNA, the CDR3 is TGTGCCAGCAGTTACCGGACAGGGAACAACTATGGCTACACCTTC.

The J gene is TRBJ2-1, the V gene TRBV11-2; perhaps TRBD2 as D (5 bases). The CDR3 has 12 amino acids. CDR1 SGHAT and CDR2 FQNNGV come from the germline V gene. Trimming took off 5 bases at V and 8 bases at J, with 10 bases between the two ends. CDR3 nucleotides: TGTGCCAGCAGCGCTAGCTGGGATGAGCAGTTCTTC. Its protein is CASSASWDEQFF. The complete variable domain, with remaining parts taken from reference TRBV11-2 and TRBJ2-1, reads EAGVAQSPRYKIIEKRQSVAFWCNPISGHATLYWYQQILGQGPKLLIQFQNNGVVDDSQLPKDRFSAERLKGVDSTLKIQPAKLEDSAVYLCASSASWDEQFFGPGTRLTVL.

J is TRBJ2-7 and V is TRBV28; 8 bases map to TRBD1. Germline V gene lookup returns CDR1 MDHEN and CDR2 SYDVKM. The CDR3 consists of 14 residues. The trim removed 4 bases at V and 5 bases at J, leaving 7 bases unmatched. CDR3 sequence: CASSSPGGADEQYF. The DNA of the CDR3 is TGTGCCAGCAGTTCCCCAGGGGGCGCCGACGAGCAGTACTTC.

The CDR3 loop is CASSLAGDSSSYNEQFF. In DNA form, the CDR3 reads TGTGCCAGCAGCTTGGCCGGGGACAGCAGCTCCTACAATGAGCAGTTCTTC. The chain uses TRBV5-8 and TRBJ2-1, with 7 positions matching TRBD1. From germline, CDR1 is SGHTS and CDR2 YDEGEE. This CDR3 is built from 17 residues. V trimming: 0 bases; J trimming: 0 bases; junction bases outside the gene matches: 6.

This chain links TRBV6-2 or TRBV6-3 with TRBJ1-5; 8 nucleotides align to TRBD1. The germline V gene encodes CDR1 MNHEY and CDR2 SVGEGT. The trim removed 6 bases at V and 9 bases at J, leaving 10 bases unmatched. The CDR3 is 14 amino acids. The CDR3 coding sequence is TGTGCCAGCAGCCCGGGACAGGTTCGCGCGCCCCAGCATTTT. It is translated as CASSPGQVRAPQHF.

The chain recombines TRBV30 with TRBJ1-1, with D maybe TRBD1 (5 bases). V lost 4 bases and J lost 1, with 7 bases in between. CDR3 length: 12 residues. Germline V lookup: CDR1 GTSNPN, CDR2 SVGIG (reference sequence). The CDR3 here is CAWNRPNTEAFF. For the CDR3, the DNA is TGTGCCTGGAACAGGCCGAACACTGAAGCTTTCTTT.

This clone was seen a single time. The V gene is TRBV29-1, the J gene TRBJ2-1; 11 bases fit TRBD2. This CDR3 comprises 15 residues. Germline V gene sequence: CDR1 SQVTM, CDR2 ANQGSEA. The V gene end was trimmed by 6 bases and the J gene end by 6 bases; junction bases not matched to a gene: 10. The CDR3 coding sequence is TGCAGCGTGGAAACAACTAGCGGGAGTATCAATGAGCAGTTCTTC. It codes for CSVETTSGSINEQFF.

The table lists this clone with a count of one. The chain couples TRBV5-1 to TRBJ2-7; TRBD1 matches 7 bases. The CDR3 loop spans 16 amino acids. V trimming: 1 base; J trimming: 3 bases; junction bases outside the gene matches: 10. CDR1 is SGHRS and CDR2 is YFSETQ in the germline V gene. Here the CDR3 DNA reads TGCGCCAGCAGCTTGACCCCCCCGGGACAGAACTACGAGCAGTACTTC. It yields the protein CASSLTPPGQNYEQYF.

The chain combines TRBV4-1 with TRBJ2-7, with D possibly matching TRBD1 (5 bases). Trimming removed 2 bases at V and 2 bases at J, with 16 bases between. Germline loops: CDR1 MGHRA, CDR2 YSYEKL. The CDR3 contains 16 residues. CDR3: CASSQINSDRTYEQYF. Written as DNA, the CDR3 is TGCGCCAGCAGCCAAATTAACAGCGACAGAACCTACGAGCAGTACTTC.

This rearrangement joins TRBV4-2 to TRBJ2-5; 11 bases match TRBD2. The CDR3 is made up of 16 amino acids. CDR1 is LGHNA, CDR2 YNFKEQ, per germline. V shed 1 base and J 5 bases; nucleotides not matched to a gene: 6. CDR3 nucleotide sequence: TGTGCCAGCAGCCAAGTCACTACTAGCGGGAGTGAGACCCAGTACTTC. Translating it yields CASSQVTTSGSETQYF.

The V call is TRBV28, the J call TRBJ2-3; D unresolved. In germline, CDR1 is MDHEN, CDR2 SYDVKM. CDR3 size: 15 residues. Trimming stripped 6 bases from V and 0 bases from J, with 13 bases between. CDR3 coding DNA: TGTGCCAGCAGCAAACCCCAACAGAGCACAGATACGCAGTATTTT. Protein: CASSKPQQSTDTQYF.

The V gene is TRBV7-8, the J gene TRBJ1-3, with TRBD1 identical over 11 bases. Trimming at V came to 0 bases and at J to 3 bases, leaving 7 bases not matched to a gene. This CDR3 is 18 amino acids long. Germline V gene data show CDR1 as SGHVS and CDR2 as FQNEAQ. The CDR3 bases are TGTGCCAGCAGCTTAGCGGGGACAGGGGGATACTATGGAAACACCATATATTTT. Amino acid sequence: CASSLAGTGGYYGNTIYF.

This rearrangement joins TRBV5-4 to TRBJ2-7; 9 nucleotides match TRBD2. The length of the CDR3 is 16 residues. CDR1 and CDR2 (germline): SGHNT, YYREEE (reference sequence). Trimming took 3 bases from V and 3 from J; bases not matched to a gene: 10. The CDR3 region is CASSSRLAENLYEQYF. The CDR3 bases are TGTGCCAGCAGCTCCCGACTAGCGGAAAACCTCTACGAGCAGTACTTC.

In this sample, this clone turned up once. The rearrangement joins TRBV19 to TRBJ2-3; a weak D match, TRBD1 (5 bases). CDR3 size: 16 residues. Germline values: CDR1 LNHDA, CDR2 SQIVND (reference sequence). V lost 1 base, J lost 3 bases, and 14 bases lay in between. Here the CDR3 reads CASSIGTLARTDTQYF. The CDR3 bases are TGTGCCAGTAGTATAGGGACACTGGCAAGGACAGATACGCAGTATTTT.

The rearrangement links TRBV19 to TRBJ1-1; 9 bases are a match to TRBD1. Per germline, CDR1 LNHDA and CDR2 SQIVND (reference sequence). CDR3 length equals 15 residues. V trimming: 3 bases; J trimming: 5 bases; junction bases outside the gene matches: 7. CDR3 in amino acids: CASSIEGQGFTEAFF. The CDR3 DNA reads TGTGCCAGTAGTATCGAGGGACAGGGATTTACTGAAGCTTTCTTT.

In this sample, this clone turned up a few times. The rearrangement uses TRBV4-1 and TRBJ2-7, with TRBD1 matching 8 bases. Germline trimming cut 6 bases from V and 2 bases from J; bases unmatched to any gene: 6. Germline loops: CDR1 MGHRA, CDR2 YSYEKL. The CDR3 runs 14 residues. The CDR3, as DNA: TGCGCCAGCAGTCACGGGACAGGTACCTACGAGCAGTACTTC. Translated, it gives CASSHGTGTYEQYF.

CDR3 in DNA: TGTGCCAGCAGCCAAGCGCCTAGCTCCTCCGAGACCCAGTACTTC. Its protein product is CASSQAPSSSETQYF. The V call is TRBV3-1 (or the pseudogene TRBV3-2), the J call TRBJ2-5, with D perhaps matching TRBD2 (5 bases). Per the germline V gene, CDR1 is LGHDT and CDR2 is YNNKEL (reference sequence). V lost 1 base, J lost 5 bases, and 14 bases lay in between. CDR3 length: 15 residues.

The J gene is TRBJ2-7, the V gene TRBV21-1; the DNA was not used to check the table's D call, TRBD2. TRBV21-1 is termed a pseudogene. CDR3 length equals 18 residues. The CDR3 sequence is CASSKGTSGRISSYEQYF. In DNA, the CDR3 is TGTGCCAGCAGCAAAGGAACTAGCGGGAGGATCAGTTCCTACGAGCAGTACTTC.

The chain has TRBV4-1 and TRBJ2-3; maybe TRBD2 (5 bases). Germline V lookup: CDR1 MGHRA, CDR2 YSYEKL. CDR3 length: 15 residues. Trimming pared 6 bases from V and 2 bases from J, leaving 15 bases between. The CDR3 loop is CASSDSGSTTDTQYF. For the CDR3, the DNA is TGCGCCAGCAGTGACTCGGGGTCCACCACAGATACGCAGTATTTT.

This clone was seen only a few times. The chain couples TRBV7-3 to TRBJ2-2, with TRBD1 matching over 7 bases. Germline V gene data show CDR1 as SGHTA and CDR2 as FQGTGA. Trimming at V came to 0 bases and at J to 3 bases, leaving 7 bases not matched to a gene. The CDR3 loop spans 17 amino acids. This chain's CDR3 is CASSLTRAGGDTGELFF. In DNA form, the CDR3 reads TGTGCCAGCAGCTTAACGAGGGCAGGGGGTGACACCGGGGAGCTGTTTTTT.

The CDR3 loop reads CASSQGLASTDTQYF. The CDR3 nucleotides read TGCGCCAGCAGCCAAGGGCTAGCGAGCACAGATACGCAGTATTTT. V is TRBV4-1 and J is TRBJ2-3, with D perhaps matching TRBD2 (6 bases). CDR1 is MGHRA and CDR2 is YSYEKL in the germline V gene. The CDR3 loop spans 15 amino acids. V lost 1 base and J lost 0, with 8 bases in between.

This rearrangement joins TRBV13 to TRBJ2-2; 10 bases match TRBD2. This CDR3 is 16 amino acids long. Germline V gives CDR1 PRHDT, CDR2 FYEKMQ (reference sequence). V was pared by 5 bases and J by 7 bases, with 10 bases of the junction left unmatched. CDR3 in amino acids: CASSLGLAEVNGELFF. CDR3 bases: TGTGCCAGCAGCCTTGGACTAGCGGAAGTTAACGGGGAGCTGTTTTTT. The full variable domain, with the rest looked up from reference TRBV13 and TRBJ2-2, is AAGVIQSPRHLIKEKRETATLKCYPIPRHDTVYWYQQGPGQDPQFLISFYEKMQSDKGSIPDRFSAQQFSDYHSELNMSSLELGDSALYFCASSLGLAEVNGELFFGEGSRLTVL.

This clone was seen once. The chain combines TRBV28 with TRBJ2-5, with D maybe TRBD1 (5 bases). The germline V and J ends were trimmed by 3 bases and 0 bases, with 20 bases remaining between them. The CDR3 loop spans 18 amino acids. The germline V gene has CDR1 MDHEN and CDR2 SYDVKM. The CDR3 DNA reads TGTGCCAGCAGTTTTATCTTCACGACAGACACTTACCAAGAGACCCAGTACTTC. Its translation is CASSFIFTTDTYQETQYF.

The rearrangement joins TRBV6-4 to TRBJ2-2; 9 nucleotides match TRBD1. Germline CDR1 and CDR2: MRHNA and SNTAGT. The V segment lost 4 bases and the J segment 8 bases; nucleotides outside the gene matches: 11. CDR3 length equals 16 residues. This chain's CDR3 is CASSAGTGFNGGELFF. CDR3 DNA sequence: TGTGCCAGCAGTGCGGGGACAGGGTTCAACGGTGGGGAGCTGTTTTTT.